These 7 T cell receptor beta chains share one sample of origin, sequenced in a study of blood T cell repertoires in COVID-19. Profiling relied on immunoSEQ multiplex PCR, and the TCRdb table lists in-frame clones only, not all of them. The profile shows under 170,000 clones, around 86% of them singletons. Sequencing was carried out using peripheral blood. The source is a man between 70 and 80 years old with acute or convalescent COVID-19.

The CDR3 is CASSHDRNTEAFF. The CDR3 nucleotides are TGTGCCAGCAGCCATGACAGAAACACTGAAGCTTTCTTT. This rearrangement joins TRBV3-1 (or the pseudogene TRBV3-2) to TRBJ1-1; TRBD1 might be the D (5 bases). V gave up 3 bases and J gave up 2 bases, with 7 bases separating them. Germline CDR1 reads LGHDT; CDR2 reads YNNKEL (reference sequence). This CDR3 spans 13 amino acids.

The V call is TRBV6-6, the J call TRBJ2-1, with D perhaps matching TRBD1 (5 bases). Germline V gene lookup returns CDR1 MNHNY and CDR2 SVGAGI (reference sequence). Trimming cost V 0 bases and J 4 bases, with 10 bases left between them. This CDR3 contains 15 residues. CDR3 coding DNA: TGTGCCAGCAGTTACTCGGGCAGGGCTTACAATGAGCAGTTCTTC. Amino acid sequence: CASSYSGRAYNEQFF.

The V call is TRBV20-1, the J call TRBJ2-5; 13 nucleotides agree with TRBD2. CDR3 size: 16 residues. The V segment lost 3 bases and the J segment 2 bases; nucleotides outside the gene matches: 6. The V gene's germline CDR1 is DFQATT and CDR2 SNEGSKA (reference sequence). The CDR3 protein is CSASGRLAGGQETQYF. The CDR3 DNA is TGCAGTGCTAGTGGGCGACTAGCGGGAGGTCAAGAGACCCAGTACTTC.

J is TRBJ2-3 and V is TRBV5-1; 7 bases map to TRBD2. Germline CDR1 is SGHRS and CDR2 is YFSETQ. V lost 0 bases and J lost 5; bases outside the gene matches: 9. This CDR3 spans 16 amino acids. The chain's CDR3 is CASSLDGAGAGDTQYF. CDR3 DNA: TGCGCCAGCAGCTTGGACGGGGCGGGAGCCGGAGATACGCAGTATTTT.

This clone has only one observation. The V call is TRBV9, the J call TRBJ1-2; D unclear. Germline V CDR1 and CDR2: SGDLS, YYNGEE. V gave up 0 bases and J gave up 2 bases, with 8 bases separating them. The CDR3 is made up of 14 amino acids. CDR3: CASSVAPGNYGYTF. In nucleotides, the CDR3 is TGTGCCAGCAGCGTAGCTCCGGGGAACTATGGCTACACCTTC.

The V gene is TRBV10-3, the J gene TRBJ1-5; D perhaps matches TRBD1 (5 bases). The CDR3 totals 14 residues. Trimming cost V 2 bases and J 6 bases, with 11 bases left between them. Germline V CDR1 and CDR2: ENHRY, SYGVKD. The CDR3 region has the DNA TGTGCCATCAGTGAGGCACAGGTTGTTCAGCCCCAGCATTTT. As protein: CAISEAQVVQPQHF.

The rearrangement links TRBV5-6 to TRBJ2-7, with D uncertain. This CDR3 spans 12 amino acids. Germline-derived CDR1 and CDR2 are SGHDT and YYEEEE. Trimming stripped 3 bases from V and 3 bases from J, with 7 bases between. For the CDR3, the DNA is TGTGCCAGCAGCTCCTACCACTACGAGCAGTACTTC. Translated: CASSSYHYEQYF.